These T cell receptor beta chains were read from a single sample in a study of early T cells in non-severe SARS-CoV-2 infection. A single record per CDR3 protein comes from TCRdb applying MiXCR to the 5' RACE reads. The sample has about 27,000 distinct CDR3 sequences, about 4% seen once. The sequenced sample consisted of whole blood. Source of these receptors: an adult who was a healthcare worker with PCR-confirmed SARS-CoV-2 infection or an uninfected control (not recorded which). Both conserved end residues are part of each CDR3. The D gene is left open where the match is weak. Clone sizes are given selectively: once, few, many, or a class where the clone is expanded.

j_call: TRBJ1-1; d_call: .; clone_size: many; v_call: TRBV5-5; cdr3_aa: CASRWSIYTEAFF; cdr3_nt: TGTGCCAGCAGATGGTCCATTTACACTGAAGCTTTCTTT
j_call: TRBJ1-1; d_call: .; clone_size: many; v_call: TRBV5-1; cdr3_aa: CASRRKAGAEGTEAFF; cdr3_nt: TGCGCCAGCAGGCGGAAGGCAGGGGCCGAGGGCACTGAAGCTTTCTTT
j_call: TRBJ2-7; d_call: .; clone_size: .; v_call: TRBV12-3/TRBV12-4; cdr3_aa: CASSRHGMTYEQYF; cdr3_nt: TGTGCCAGCAGTAGACACGGTATGACCTACGAGCAGTACTTC
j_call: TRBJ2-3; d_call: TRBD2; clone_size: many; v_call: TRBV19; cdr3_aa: CASISREGDTQYF; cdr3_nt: TGTGCCAGTATTTCCAGGGAGGGAGATACGCAGTATTTT
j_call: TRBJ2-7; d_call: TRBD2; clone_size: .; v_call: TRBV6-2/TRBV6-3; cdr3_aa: CATGLAGAVQYF; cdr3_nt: TGTGCCACCGGACTAGCGGGAGCGGTGCAGTACTTC
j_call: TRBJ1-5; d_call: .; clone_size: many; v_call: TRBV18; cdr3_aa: CASSQGLGNQPQHF; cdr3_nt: TGTGCCAGCTCACAGGGTTTGGGAAATCAGCCCCAGCATTTT
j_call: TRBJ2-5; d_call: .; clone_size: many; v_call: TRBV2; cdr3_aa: CASTHEGEQETQYF; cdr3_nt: TGTGCCAGCACCCACGAGGGGGAGCAAGAGACCCAGTACTTC
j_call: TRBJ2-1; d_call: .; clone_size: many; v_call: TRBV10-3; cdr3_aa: CAIGDSQPSYNEQFF; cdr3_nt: TGTGCCATCGGGGACTCCCAGCCGTCCTACAATGAGCAGTTCTTC
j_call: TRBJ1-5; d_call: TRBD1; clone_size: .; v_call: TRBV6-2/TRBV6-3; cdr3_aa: CASRQGFTQPQHF; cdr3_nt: TGTGCCAGCAGACAGGGGTTTACTCAGCCCCAGCATTTT
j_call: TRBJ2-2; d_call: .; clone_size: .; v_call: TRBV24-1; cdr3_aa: CATRTDGDTGELFF; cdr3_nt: TGTGCCACCAGAACCGACGGTGACACCGGGGAGCTGTTTTTT
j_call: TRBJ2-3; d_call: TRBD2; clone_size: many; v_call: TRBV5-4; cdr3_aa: CASSLSAGEESDTQYF; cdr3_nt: TGTGCCAGCAGCTTGTCCGCGGGAGAGGAGTCAGATACGCAGTATTTT
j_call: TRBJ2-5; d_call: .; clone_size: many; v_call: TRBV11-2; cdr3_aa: CASSLDLWTPGTQYF; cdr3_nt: TGTGCCAGCAGCTTAGATTTATGGACTCCGGGGACCCAGTACTTC
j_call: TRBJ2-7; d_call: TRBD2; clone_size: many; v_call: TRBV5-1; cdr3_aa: CASRGSGTYEQYF; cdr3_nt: TGCGCCAGCAGAGGTAGCGGGACCTACGAGCAGTACTTC
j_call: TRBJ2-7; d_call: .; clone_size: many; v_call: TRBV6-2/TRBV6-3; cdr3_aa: CASSPPWGEQYF; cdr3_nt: TGTGCCAGCAGTCCCCCCTGGGGAGAGCAGTACTTC
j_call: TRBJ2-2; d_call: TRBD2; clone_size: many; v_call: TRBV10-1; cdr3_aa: CASSRGRGTGELFF; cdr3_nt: TGCGCCAGTTCCCGCGGGAGAGGAACCGGGGAGCTGTTTTTT
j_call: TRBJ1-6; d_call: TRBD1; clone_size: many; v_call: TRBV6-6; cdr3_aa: CASNPSRTGGNSPLHF; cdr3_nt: TGTGCCAGCAATCCATCGAGGACAGGCGGGAATTCACCCCTCCACTTT
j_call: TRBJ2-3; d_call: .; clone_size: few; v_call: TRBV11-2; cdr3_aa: CASSITGADTQYF; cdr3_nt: TGTGCCAGCAGCATTACGGGGGCAGATACGCAGTATTTT
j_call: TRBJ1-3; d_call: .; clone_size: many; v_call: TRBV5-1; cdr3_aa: CASSLGGLSGNTIYF; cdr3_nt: TGCGCCAGCAGCTTGGGGGGCCTCTCTGGAAACACCATATATTTT
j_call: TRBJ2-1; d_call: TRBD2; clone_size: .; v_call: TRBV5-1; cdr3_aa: CASTGGRVNEQFF; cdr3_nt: TGCGCCAGCACGGGCGGGAGGGTGAATGAGCAGTTCTTC
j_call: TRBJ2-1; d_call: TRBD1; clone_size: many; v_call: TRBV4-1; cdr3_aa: CASSLEGTGVNNEQFF; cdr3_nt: TGCGCCAGCAGCCTTGAAGGGACAGGGGTTAACAATGAGCAGTTCTTC
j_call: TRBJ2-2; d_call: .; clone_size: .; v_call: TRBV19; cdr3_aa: CASRRGRELAGELFF; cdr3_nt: TGTGCCAGTAGGAGAGGCAGGGAGTTAGCCGGGGAGCTGTTTTTT
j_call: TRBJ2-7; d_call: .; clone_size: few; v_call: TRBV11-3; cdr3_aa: CASSFELETYEQYF; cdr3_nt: TGTGCCAGCAGCTTCGAGTTGGAGACCTACGAGCAGTACTTC
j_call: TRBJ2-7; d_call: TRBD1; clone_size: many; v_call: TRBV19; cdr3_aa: CASKWDRHTYEQYF; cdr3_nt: TGTGCCAGTAAGTGGGACAGACATACCTACGAGCAGTACTTC
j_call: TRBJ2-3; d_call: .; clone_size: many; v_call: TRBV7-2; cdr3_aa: CASSLPLAGPLTDTQYF; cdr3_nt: TGTGCCAGCAGCTTACCCCTGGCGGGACCCCTCACAGATACGCAGTATTTT
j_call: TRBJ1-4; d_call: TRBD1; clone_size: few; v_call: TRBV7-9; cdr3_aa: CASREWGTGDEKLFF; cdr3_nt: TGTGCCAGCAGGGAGTGGGGGACAGGCGATGAAAAACTGTTTTTT
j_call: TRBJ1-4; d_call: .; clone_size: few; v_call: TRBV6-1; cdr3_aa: CASSETRAEKLFF; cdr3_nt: TGTGCCAGCAGTGAGACTAGGGCTGAAAAACTGTTTTTT
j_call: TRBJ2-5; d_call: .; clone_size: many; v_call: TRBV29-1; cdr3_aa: CSVFRETQYF; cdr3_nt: TGCAGCGTTTTTCGGGAGACCCAGTACTTC
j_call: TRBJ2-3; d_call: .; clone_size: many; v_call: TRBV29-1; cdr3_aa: CSVTSGVVTDTQYF; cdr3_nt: TGCAGCGTTACTTCAGGGGTAGTCACAGATACGCAGTATTTT
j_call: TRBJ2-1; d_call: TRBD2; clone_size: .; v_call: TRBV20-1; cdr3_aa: CSATGLAGGEQFF; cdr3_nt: TGCAGTGCAACCGGACTAGCGGGAGGGGAGCAGTTCTTC
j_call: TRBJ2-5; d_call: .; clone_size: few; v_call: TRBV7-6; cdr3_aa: CASSLWGYQETQYF; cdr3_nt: TGTGCCAGCAGCTTATGGGGTTACCAAGAGACCCAGTACTTC
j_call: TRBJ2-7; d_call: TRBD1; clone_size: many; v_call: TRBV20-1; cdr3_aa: CSAQGAREQYF; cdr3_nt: TGCAGTGCTCAGGGGGCGAGGGAGCAGTACTTC
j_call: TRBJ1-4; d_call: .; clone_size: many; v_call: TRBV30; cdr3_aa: CAWHRDTNEKLFF; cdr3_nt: TGTGCCTGGCACAGGGACACTAATGAAAAACTGTTTTTT
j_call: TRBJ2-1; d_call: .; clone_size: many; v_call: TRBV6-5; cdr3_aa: CASSYSPQPYNEQFF; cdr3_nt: TGTGCCAGCAGTTACTCACCCCAACCCTACAATGAGCAGTTCTTC
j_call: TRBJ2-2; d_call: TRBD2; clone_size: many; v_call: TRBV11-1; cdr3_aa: CASSLILASSGELFF; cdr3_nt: TGTGCCAGCAGCTTAATACTAGCGTCTTCCGGGGAGCTGTTTTTT
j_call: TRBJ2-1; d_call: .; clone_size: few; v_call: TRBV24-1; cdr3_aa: CATSRDTYDEQFF; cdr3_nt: TGTGCCACCAGCCGGGACACCTACGATGAGCAGTTCTTC
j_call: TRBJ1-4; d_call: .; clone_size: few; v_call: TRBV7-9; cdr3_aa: CASSSDSHEKLFF; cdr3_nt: TGTGCCAGCAGCTCCGACTCCCATGAAAAACTGTTTTTT
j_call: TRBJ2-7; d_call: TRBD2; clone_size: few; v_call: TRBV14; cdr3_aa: CASSRIASGSTPYEQYF; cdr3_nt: TGTGCCAGCAGCCGGATCGCTAGCGGGAGTACCCCCTACGAGCAGTACTTC
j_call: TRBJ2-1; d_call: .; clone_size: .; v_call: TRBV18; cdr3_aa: CASSPLTRDGFFEQFF; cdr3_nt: TGTGCCAGCTCACCACTCACTAGGGACGGTTTCTTTGAGCAGTTCTTC
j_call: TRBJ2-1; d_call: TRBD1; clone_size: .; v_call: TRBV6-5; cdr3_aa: CASRTWTGPGGNEQFF; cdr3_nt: TGTGCCAGCAGAACCTGGACAGGCCCAGGAGGCAATGAGCAGTTCTTC
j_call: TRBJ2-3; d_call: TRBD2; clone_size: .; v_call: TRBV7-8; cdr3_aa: CASSPEATSGYSTDTQYF; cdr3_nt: TGTGCCAGCAGCCCTGAGGCGACTAGCGGGTATAGCACAGATACGCAGTATTTT
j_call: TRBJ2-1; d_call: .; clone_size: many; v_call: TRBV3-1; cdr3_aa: CASSQGYAFSYNEQFF; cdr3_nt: TGTGCCAGCAGCCAAGGGTATGCGTTCTCCTACAATGAGCAGTTCTTC
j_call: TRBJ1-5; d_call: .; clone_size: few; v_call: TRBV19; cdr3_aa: CASNSGYSNQPQHF; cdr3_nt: TGTGCCAGTAACTCAGGATATAGCAATCAGCCCCAGCATTTT
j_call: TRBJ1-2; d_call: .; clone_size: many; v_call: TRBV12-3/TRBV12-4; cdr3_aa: CASRFRTKDGYTF; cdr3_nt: TGTGCCAGCAGATTTAGGACAAAGGATGGCTACACCTTC
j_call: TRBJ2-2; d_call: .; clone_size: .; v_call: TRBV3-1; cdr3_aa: CASTSGESELFF; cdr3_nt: TGTGCCAGCACCTCTGGGGAGTCGGAGCTGTTTTTT
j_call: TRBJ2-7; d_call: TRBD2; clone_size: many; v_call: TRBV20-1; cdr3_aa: CSAEGTSGYEQYF; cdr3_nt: TGCAGTGCTGAAGGGACTAGCGGCTACGAGCAGTACTTC
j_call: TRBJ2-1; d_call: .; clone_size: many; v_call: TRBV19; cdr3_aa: CASSEIRGLEKDEQFF; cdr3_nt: TGTGCCAGTAGCGAGATTCGGGGTCTAGAGAAGGATGAGCAGTTCTTC
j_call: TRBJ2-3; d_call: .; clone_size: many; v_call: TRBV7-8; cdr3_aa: CASSWPRGGPPTDTQYF; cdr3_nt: TGTGCCAGCAGCTGGCCTAGGGGCGGACCTCCCACAGATACGCAGTATTTT
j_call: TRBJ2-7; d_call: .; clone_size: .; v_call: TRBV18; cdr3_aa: CASSPSGTTYEQYF; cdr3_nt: TGTGCCAGCTCACCATCCGGGACCACCTACGAGCAGTACTTC
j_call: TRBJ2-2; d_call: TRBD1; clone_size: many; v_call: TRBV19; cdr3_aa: CASSTTGANTGELFF; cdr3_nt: TGTGCCAGTAGTACGACAGGGGCGAACACCGGGGAGCTGTTTTTT
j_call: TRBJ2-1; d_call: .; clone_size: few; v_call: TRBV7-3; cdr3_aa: CASSSKGGTTSTNNEQFF; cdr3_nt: TGTGCCAGCAGCTCAAAAGGGGGGACTACATCGACTAACAATGAGCAGTTCTTC
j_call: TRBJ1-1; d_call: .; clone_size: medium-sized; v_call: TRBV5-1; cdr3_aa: CASSLEGRTEAFF; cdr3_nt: TGCGCCAGCAGCTTGGAGGGAAGGACTGAAGCTTTCTTT
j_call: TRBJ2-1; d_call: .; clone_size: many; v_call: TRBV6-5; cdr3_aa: CSSWSGNEQFF; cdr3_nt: TGTTCCAGCTGGAGCGGGAATGAGCAGTTCTTC
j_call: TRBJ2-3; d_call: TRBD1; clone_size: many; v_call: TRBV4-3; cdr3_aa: CASSLGQGADTQYF; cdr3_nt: TGCGCCAGCAGCCTAGGACAGGGAGCAGATACGCAGTATTTT
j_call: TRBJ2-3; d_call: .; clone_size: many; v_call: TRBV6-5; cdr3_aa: CASRNSGRDRGTDTQYF; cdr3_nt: TGTGCCAGCAGAAACAGCGGGAGGGACAGGGGGACAGATACGCAGTATTTT
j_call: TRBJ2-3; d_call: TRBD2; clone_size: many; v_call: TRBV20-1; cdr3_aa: CSARGLAVFTQYF; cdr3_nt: TGCAGTGCTAGGGGACTAGCGGTTTTTACGCAGTATTTT
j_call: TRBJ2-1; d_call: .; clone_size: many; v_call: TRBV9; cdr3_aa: CASSVASPGERIPSSYNEQFF; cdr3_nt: TGTGCCAGCAGCGTAGCTAGCCCAGGGGAGCGGATTCCCTCCTCCTACAATGAGCAGTTCTTC